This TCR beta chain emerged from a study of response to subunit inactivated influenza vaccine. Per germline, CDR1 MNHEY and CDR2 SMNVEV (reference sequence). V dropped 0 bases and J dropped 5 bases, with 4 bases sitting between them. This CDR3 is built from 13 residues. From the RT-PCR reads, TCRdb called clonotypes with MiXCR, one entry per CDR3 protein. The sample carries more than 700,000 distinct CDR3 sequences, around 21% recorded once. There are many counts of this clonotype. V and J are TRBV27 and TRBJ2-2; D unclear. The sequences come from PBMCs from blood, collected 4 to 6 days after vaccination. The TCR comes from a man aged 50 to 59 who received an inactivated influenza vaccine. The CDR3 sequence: CASSLSRTGELFF. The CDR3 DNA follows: TGTGCCAGCAGTTTATCGAGGACCGGGGAGCTGTTTTTT.